This T cell receptor (beta chain) was obtained from a study of shared clonotypes between healthy human individuals. The wider study: Per donor, CD8 memory used one plate, CD8 naive used two, CD4 memory used three and CD4 naive used three.

Looked up from germline, CDR1 is SGHKS and CDR2 is YYEKEE (reference sequence). Trimming stripped 2 bases from V and 3 bases from J, with 11 bases between. The CDR3 is made up of 15 amino acids. Subsets obtained from CD4+ cells comprised CD45RA+ naive and CD45RA-negative memory cells. Investigators spread the genomic DNA of each subset evenly over several immunoSEQ plates. Repertoires were generated with immunoSEQ multiplex PCR, while TCRdb's copy carries only in-frame clones and drops some. The sample consists of approximately 640,000 clones, roughly 78% of them appearing once. This clonotype originated in a woman aged 25 to 45 in good health. Source material: memory CD4+ T cells sorted from blood. Specified subset: CD45RA-negative fraction. The chain joins TRBV5-5 to TRBJ1-4; D is perhaps TRBD1 (5 bases). CDR3 bases: TGTGCCAGCAGCTTTCTGCAGGGCGCTAATGAAAAACTGTTTTTT. Amino acid sequence: CASSFLQGANEKLFF.